This entry concerns a single T cell receptor (beta chain). What it binds is unknown. This record comes from a study of CXCR3-negative and CXCR3-positive naive CD8 T cells. Study context: The dataset comprises some 150 million TRB reads in total, with about 1.5 +/- 0.3 million reads per library. Notes on the study in general: TRB CDR3 properties indicated TCR strength, while surface CD5 was similar across naive subsets.

CD45RO-CCR7+CD27+CD95- was the phenotype of naive CD8+ T cells. It was by 5' RACE with UMI labels that the TRB cDNA libraries were prepared. Each CDR3 protein gets one entry in TCRdb, which reprocessed the 5' RACE reads and gives no DNA. This listing includes fewer than 55,000 distinct CDR3 sequences. This CDR3 has 16 amino acids. The germline gives CDR1 MNHEY, CDR2 SVGAGI. The sequenced sample was naive CXCR3- CD8+ T cells from blood. Subset here: CD45RO-CCR7+CD27+CD95- naive CD8+ T cells lacking CXCR3 (TNR3-). This receptor was obtained from a human donor in good health. Some clones in this sample may be carry-over from other donors' samples. The chain employs TRBV6-5 and TRBJ2-3; no DNA is available, so the TRBD2 call from TCRdb remains unchecked. The chain's CDR3 is CASSPTSGGVSDTQYF.